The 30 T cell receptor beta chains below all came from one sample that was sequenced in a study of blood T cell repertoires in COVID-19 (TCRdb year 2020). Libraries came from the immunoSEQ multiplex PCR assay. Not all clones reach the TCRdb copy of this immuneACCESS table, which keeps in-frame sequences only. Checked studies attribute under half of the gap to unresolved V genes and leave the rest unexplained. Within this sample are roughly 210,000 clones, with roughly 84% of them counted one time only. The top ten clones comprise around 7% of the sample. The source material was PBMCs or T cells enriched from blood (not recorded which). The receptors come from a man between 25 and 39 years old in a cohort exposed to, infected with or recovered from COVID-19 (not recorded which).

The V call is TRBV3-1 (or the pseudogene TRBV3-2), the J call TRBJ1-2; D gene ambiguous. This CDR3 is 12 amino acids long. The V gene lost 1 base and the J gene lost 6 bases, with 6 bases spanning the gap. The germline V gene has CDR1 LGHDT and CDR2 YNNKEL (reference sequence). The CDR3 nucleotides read TGTGCCAGCAGCCAAGCGGGGAATGGCTACACCTTC. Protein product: CASSQAGNGYTF.

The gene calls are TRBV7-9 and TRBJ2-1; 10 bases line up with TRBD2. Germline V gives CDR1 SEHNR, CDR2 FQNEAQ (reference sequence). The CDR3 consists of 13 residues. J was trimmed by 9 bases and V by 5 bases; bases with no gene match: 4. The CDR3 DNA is TGTGCCAGCAGCCCTAGACTAGCGGGTGAGCAGTTCTTC. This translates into CASSPRLAGEQFF.

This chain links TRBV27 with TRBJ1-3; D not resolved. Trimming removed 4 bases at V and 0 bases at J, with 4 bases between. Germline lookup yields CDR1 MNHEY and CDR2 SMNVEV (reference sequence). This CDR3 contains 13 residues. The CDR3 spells CASSSHSGNTIYF. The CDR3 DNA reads TGTGCCAGCAGTTCCCACTCTGGAAACACCATATATTTT.

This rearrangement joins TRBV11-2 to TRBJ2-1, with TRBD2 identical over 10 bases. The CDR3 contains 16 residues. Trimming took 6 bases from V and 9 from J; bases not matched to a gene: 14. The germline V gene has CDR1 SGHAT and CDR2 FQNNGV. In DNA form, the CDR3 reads TGTGCCAGCAGATACCTAGAACTAGCGGGAAGTGCTGAGCAGTTCTTC. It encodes CASRYLELAGSAEQFF.

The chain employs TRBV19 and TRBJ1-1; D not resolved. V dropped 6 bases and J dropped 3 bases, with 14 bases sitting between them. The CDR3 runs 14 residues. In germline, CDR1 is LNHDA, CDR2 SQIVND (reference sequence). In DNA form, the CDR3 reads TGTGCCAGTAGCCCTAGACTTAGCGACACTGAAGCTTTCTTT. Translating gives CASSPRLSDTEAFF.

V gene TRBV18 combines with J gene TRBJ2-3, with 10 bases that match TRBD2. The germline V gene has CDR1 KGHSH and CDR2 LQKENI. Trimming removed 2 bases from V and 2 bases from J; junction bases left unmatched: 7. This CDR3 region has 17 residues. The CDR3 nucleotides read TGTGCCAGCTCACCAGCACCTAGCGGGGGTTCCACAGATACGCAGTATTTT. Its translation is CASSPAPSGGSTDTQYF.

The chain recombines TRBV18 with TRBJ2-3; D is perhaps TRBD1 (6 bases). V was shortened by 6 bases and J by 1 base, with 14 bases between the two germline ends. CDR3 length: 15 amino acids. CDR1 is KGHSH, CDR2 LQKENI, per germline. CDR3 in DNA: TGTGCCAGCTCCCATGGACAGAGGGGCACAGATACGCAGTATTTT. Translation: CASSHGQRGTDTQYF.

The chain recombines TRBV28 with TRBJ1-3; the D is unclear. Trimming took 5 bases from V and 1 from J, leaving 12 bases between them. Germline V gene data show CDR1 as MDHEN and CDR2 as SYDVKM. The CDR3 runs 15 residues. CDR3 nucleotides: TGTGCCAGCAGTGCGCTCGCGCGGTCTGGAAACACCATATATTTT. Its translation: CASSALARSGNTIYF.

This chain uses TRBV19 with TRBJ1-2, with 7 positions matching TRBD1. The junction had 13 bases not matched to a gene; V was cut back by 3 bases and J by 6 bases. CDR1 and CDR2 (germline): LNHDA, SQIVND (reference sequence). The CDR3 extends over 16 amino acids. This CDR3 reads CASSMGRGRPFDGYTF. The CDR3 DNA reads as TGTGCCAGTAGTATGGGAAGGGGGCGCCCCTTCGATGGCTACACCTTC.

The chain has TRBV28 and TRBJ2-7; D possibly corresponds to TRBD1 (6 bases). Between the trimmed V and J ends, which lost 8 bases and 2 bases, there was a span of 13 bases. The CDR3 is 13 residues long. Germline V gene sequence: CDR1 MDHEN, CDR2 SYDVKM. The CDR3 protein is CASRSTGTYEQYF. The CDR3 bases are TGTGCCAGCCGTTCCACAGGGACCTACGAGCAGTACTTC.

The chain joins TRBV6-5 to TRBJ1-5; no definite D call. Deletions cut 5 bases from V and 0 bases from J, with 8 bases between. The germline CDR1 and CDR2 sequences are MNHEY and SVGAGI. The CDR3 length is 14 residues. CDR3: CASSPEISNQPQHF. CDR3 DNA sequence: TGTGCCAGCAGTCCGGAGATTAGCAATCAGCCCCAGCATTTT.

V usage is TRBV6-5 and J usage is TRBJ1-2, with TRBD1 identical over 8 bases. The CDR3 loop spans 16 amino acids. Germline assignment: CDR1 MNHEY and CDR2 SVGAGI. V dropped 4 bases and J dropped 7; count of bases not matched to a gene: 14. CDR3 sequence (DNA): TGTGCCAGCAGTTTCCTCATACAGGGGGGTGCGGGTGGCTACACCTTC. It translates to CASSFLIQGGAGGYTF.

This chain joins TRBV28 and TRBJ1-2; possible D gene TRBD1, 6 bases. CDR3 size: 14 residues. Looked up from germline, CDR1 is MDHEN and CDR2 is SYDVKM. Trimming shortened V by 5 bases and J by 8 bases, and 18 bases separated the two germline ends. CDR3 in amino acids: CASSKLKGVVGYTF. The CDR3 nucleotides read TGTGCCAGCAGTAAATTAAAGGGGGTCGTGGGCTACACCTTC.

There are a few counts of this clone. CDR3 protein: CASNLVTDTQYF. In nucleotides, the CDR3 is TGTGCCAGCAACCTAGTCACAGATACGCAGTATTTT. The chain recombines TRBV7-9 with TRBJ2-3; no reliable D call. The V gene lost 7 bases and the J gene lost 2 bases, with 7 bases spanning the gap. This CDR3 has 12 amino acids. Germline V gene data show CDR1 as SEHNR and CDR2 as FQNEAQ (reference sequence).

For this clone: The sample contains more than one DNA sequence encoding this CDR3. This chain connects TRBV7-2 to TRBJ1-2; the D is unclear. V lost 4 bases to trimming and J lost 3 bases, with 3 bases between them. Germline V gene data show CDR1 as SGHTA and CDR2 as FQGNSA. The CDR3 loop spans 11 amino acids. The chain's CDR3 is CASSSYYGYTF. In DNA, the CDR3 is TGTGCCAGCAGCTCCTACTATGGCTACACCTTC.

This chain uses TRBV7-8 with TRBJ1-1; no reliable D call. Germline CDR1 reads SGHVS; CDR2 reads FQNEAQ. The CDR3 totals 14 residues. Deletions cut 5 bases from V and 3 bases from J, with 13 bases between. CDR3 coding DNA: TGTGCCAGCAGCCCTGGCTGGGGAGACACTGAAGCTTTCTTT. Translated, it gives CASSPGWGDTEAFF.

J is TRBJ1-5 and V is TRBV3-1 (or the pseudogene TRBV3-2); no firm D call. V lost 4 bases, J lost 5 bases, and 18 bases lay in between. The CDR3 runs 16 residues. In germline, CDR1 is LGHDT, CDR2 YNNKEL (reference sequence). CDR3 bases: TGTGCCAGCAGCCTTTATGATCTTTGGCATCATCAGCCCCAGCATTTT. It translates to CASSLYDLWHHQPQHF.

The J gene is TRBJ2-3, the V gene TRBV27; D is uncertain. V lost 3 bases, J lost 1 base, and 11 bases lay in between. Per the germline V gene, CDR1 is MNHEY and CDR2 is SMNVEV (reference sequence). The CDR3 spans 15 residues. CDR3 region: CASSFAIRGTDTQYF. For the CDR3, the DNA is TGTGCCAGCAGTTTCGCGATTCGTGGCACAGATACGCAGTATTTT.

CDR3 region: CASSSQLAGFSYEQYF. The CDR3 DNA sequence: TGCGCCAGCAGCTCGCAACTAGCGGGATTCTCCTACGAGCAGTACTTC. This chain joins TRBV5-1 and TRBJ2-7; 10 bases are a match to TRBD2. CDR3 length: 16 residues. CDR1 and CDR2 (germline): SGHRS, YFSETQ. The V segment lost 3 bases and the J segment 0 bases; nucleotides outside the gene matches: 6.

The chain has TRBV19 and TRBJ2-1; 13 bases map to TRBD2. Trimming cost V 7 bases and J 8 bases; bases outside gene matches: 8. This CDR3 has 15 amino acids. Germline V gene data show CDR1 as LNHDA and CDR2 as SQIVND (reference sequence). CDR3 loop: CASTLLAGGLHEQFF. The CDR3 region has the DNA TGTGCCAGTACTCTACTAGCGGGAGGGCTCCATGAGCAGTTCTTC.

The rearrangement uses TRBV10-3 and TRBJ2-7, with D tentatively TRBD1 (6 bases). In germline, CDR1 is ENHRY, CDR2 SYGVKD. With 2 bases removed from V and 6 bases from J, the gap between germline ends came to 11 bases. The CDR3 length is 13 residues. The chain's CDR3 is CAISETGWREQYF. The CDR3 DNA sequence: TGTGCCATCAGTGAGACAGGGTGGCGCGAGCAGTACTTC.

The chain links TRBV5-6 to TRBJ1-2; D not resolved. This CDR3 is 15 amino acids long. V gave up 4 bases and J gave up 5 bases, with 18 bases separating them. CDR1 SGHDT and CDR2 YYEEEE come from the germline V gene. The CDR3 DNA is TGTGCCAGCAGCGGGCCGTCATCGGCCCTATATGGCTACACCTTC. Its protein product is CASSGPSSALYGYTF.

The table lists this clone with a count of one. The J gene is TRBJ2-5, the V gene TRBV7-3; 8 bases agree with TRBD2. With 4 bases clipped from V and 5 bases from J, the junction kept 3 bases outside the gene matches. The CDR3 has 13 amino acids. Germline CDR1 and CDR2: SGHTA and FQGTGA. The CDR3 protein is CASSSTGGETQYF. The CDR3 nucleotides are TGTGCCAGCAGCTCCACGGGGGGGGAGACCCAGTACTTC.

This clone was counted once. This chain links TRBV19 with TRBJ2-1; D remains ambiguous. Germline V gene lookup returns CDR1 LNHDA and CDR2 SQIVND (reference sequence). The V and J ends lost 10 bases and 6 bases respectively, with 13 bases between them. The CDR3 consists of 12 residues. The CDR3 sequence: CATRRGINEQFF. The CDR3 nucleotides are TGTGCCACCCGCCGTGGCATCAATGAGCAGTTCTTC.

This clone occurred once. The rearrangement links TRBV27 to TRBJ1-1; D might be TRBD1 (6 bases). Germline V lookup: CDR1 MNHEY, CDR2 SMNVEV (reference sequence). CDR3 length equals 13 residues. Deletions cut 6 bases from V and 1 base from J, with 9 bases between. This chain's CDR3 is CASRKTGNTEAFF. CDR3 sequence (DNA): TGTGCCAGCAGAAAGACAGGGAACACTGAAGCTTTCTTT.

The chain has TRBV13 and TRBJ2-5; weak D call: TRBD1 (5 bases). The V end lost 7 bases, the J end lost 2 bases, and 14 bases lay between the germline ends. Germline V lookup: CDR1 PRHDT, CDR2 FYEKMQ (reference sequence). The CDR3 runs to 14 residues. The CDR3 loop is CASTSLDTQETQYF. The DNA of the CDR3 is TGTGCCAGCACCTCATTGGACACACAAGAGACCCAGTACTTC.

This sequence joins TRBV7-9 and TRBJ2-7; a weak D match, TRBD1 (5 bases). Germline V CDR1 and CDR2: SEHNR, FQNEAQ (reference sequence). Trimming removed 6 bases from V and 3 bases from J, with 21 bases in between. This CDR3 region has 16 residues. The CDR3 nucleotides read TGTGCCAGCAGAAGCCCCCGACAGAATGGAAACTACGAGCAGTACTTC. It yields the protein CASRSPRQNGNYEQYF.

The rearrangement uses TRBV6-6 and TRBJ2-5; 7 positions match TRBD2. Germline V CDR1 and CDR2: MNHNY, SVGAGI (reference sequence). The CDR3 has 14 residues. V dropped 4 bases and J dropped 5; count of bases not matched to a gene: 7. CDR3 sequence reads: CASSSHSGWETQYF. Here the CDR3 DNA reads TGTGCCAGCAGTTCCCATAGCGGGTGGGAGACCCAGTACTTC.

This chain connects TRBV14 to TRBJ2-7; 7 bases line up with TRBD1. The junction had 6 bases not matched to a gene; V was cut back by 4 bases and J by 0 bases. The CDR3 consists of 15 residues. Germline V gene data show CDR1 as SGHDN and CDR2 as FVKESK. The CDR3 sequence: CASSRGRGSSYEQYF. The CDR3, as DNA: TGTGCCAGCAGCCGGGGCAGGGGGAGCTCCTACGAGCAGTACTTC.

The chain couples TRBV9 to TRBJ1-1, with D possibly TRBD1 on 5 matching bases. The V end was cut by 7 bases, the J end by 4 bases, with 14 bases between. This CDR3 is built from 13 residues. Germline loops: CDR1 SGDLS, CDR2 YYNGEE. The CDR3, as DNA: TGTGCCAGCGGATTAGGGGCTGGCACTGAAGCTTTCTTT. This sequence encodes CASGLGAGTEAFF.